This TCR beta chain appears in the sequencing data of a study of blood T cell repertoires in COVID-19. Study-wide background: Material from acute and convalescent COVID-19 was sourced from the United States, Italy and Spain.

This clone was found a few times. V was clipped by 8 bases and J by 7 bases, with 15 bases between them. The CDR3 covers 12 residues. CDR1 and CDR2 from the germline V gene are SNHLY and FYNNEI. Clones were sequenced by immunoSEQ multiplex PCR, and TCRdb holds only the in-frame ones, with some missing. The sample includes just over 60,000 clones, roughly 80% seen only once; the top ten take approximately 18%. The chain recombines TRBV2 with TRBJ2-7; D is perhaps TRBD1 (6 bases). This sequence originates from a man aged 55 to 69 with acute or convalescent COVID-19. The sample taken for sequencing was peripheral blood. In DNA, the CDR3 is TGTGCCAGCGTTAGGGGAAGGGGGGAGCAGTACTTC. Translating it yields CASVRGRGEQYF.